These 28 T cell receptor beta chains originate from one sample sequenced in a study of T cells in Graves' hyperthyroidism and ophthalmopathy. Using RNA transcripts as the source, TCR beta CDR3 regions were amplified. The TCR CDR3 was amplified in a first-round RT-PCR using the HTBI primer set. TCRdb reprocessed the multiplex PCR reads via MiXCR and lists one record per CDR3 protein. The table records more than 500,000 distinct CDR3 sequences, around 15% of them present only once. Sequenced: blood. These receptors were collected from a woman aged 30 to 39 with Graves' hyperthyroidism.

The chain links TRBV7-3 to TRBJ2-7; 9 bases are shared with TRBD2. Germline V lookup: CDR1 SGHTA, CDR2 FQGTGA. This CDR3 spans 14 amino acids. V lost 5 bases and J lost 6; bases outside the gene matches: 8. This CDR3 is CASSPGGSGGEQYF. The CDR3 DNA is TGTGCCAGCAGCCCAGGGGGTAGCGGGGGCGAGCAGTACTTC.

This clonotype was found many times. The chain links TRBV28 to TRBJ1-1; D is unresolved. Germline assignment: CDR1 MDHEN and CDR2 SYDVKM. V lost 2 bases and J lost 10, with 17 bases in between. CDR3 length equals 14 residues. The CDR3 sequence: CASSLSGFTRPAFF. The CDR3 nucleotides read TGTGCCAGCAGTTTAAGTGGCTTTACACGGCCAGCTTTCTTT.

On this clonotype itself: This may stem from a read error, because a much larger clone lies one nucleotide away. The chain is built from TRBV5-1 and TRBJ2-2, with 8 positions matching TRBD1. The CDR3 contains 14 residues. Germline V gene data show CDR1 as SGHRS and CDR2 as YFSETQ. CDR3 region: CASSWDRNIGELFF. Written as DNA, the CDR3 is TGCGCCAGCAGCTGGGACAGGAACATCGGGGAGCTGTTTTTT.

The chain joins TRBV19 to TRBJ1-1, with 9 positions matching TRBD1. Germline V gene data show CDR1 as LNHDA and CDR2 as SQIVND (reference sequence). The CDR3 loop spans 13 amino acids. J gave up 5 bases and V 7 bases, and 5 bases lay outside the gene matches. The CDR3 nucleotides are TGTGCCAGTAAACAGGGGGCGCCTACTGAAGCTTTCTTT. This translates into CASKQGAPTEAFF.

This clonotype was seen many times. This chain connects TRBV28 to TRBJ2-1; no clear D. The CDR3 has 18 residues. Trimming shortened V by 2 bases and J by 1 base, and 18 bases separated the two germline ends. CDR1 is MDHEN, CDR2 SYDVKM, per germline. The CDR3 DNA follows: TGTGCCAGCAGTTTAGGTGGCAGGTACGAAAGGTCCTACAATGAGCAGTTCTTC. Translation: CASSLGGRYERSYNEQFF.

The table lists this clonotype with many counts. The CDR3 region has the DNA TGCAGCGTTGACGCCCCGGGGTGGGAGACCCAGTACTTC. As protein: CSVDAPGWETQYF. The J gene is TRBJ2-5, the V gene TRBV29-1; D might be TRBD2 (5 bases). CDR1 is SQVTM, CDR2 ANQGSEA, per germline. The CDR3 is 13 residues long. Trimming stripped 3 bases from V and 5 bases from J, with 13 bases between. The full variable domain, its missing parts supplied by reference TRBV29-1 and TRBJ2-5, is SAVISQKPSRDICQRGTSLTIQCQVDSQVTMMFWYRQQPGQSLTLIATANQGSEATYESGFVIDKFPISRPNLTFSTLTVSNMSPEDSSIYLCSVDAPGWETQYFGPGTRLLVL.

The table lists this clonotype with many counts. CDR3 protein: CASSPTGGQGYGYTF. DNA of the CDR3: TGTGCCAGCAGCCCGACGGGGGGCCAGGGGTATGGCTACACCTTC. This sequence joins TRBV2 and TRBJ1-2; D perhaps matches TRBD1 (6 bases). CDR1 SNHLY and CDR2 FYNNEI come from the germline V gene. The CDR3 is made up of 15 amino acids. Trimming cost V 6 bases and J 5 bases, with 19 bases left between them.

This clonotype was counted between two and nine times. A junction boundary mismatches the germline segment, possibly from a read error. This chain joins TRBV13 and TRBJ1-4; D is uncertain. Germline-derived CDR1 and CDR2 are PRHDT and FYEKMQ (reference sequence). The CDR3 runs 15 residues. As DNA, the CDR3 is TGTGCCAGCAGCCTAGGGAGGACTGCCGATGAAAAACTGTTTTTT. As protein: CASSLGRTADEKLFF.

This clonotype was seen at least ten times. The chain combines TRBV12-3 or TRBV12-4 with TRBJ1-1, with D perhaps matching TRBD1 (6 bases). This CDR3 is 14 amino acids long. The V end lost 5 bases, the J end lost 2 bases, and 12 bases lay between the germline ends. In DNA form, the CDR3 reads TGTGCCAGCAGTCTACAGGGTTTAAACACTGAAGCTTTCTTT. This encodes CASSLQGLNTEAFF.

Worth noting for this clonotype: Sequence at one end of the junction differs from germline and may be a read error. The chain links TRBV28 to TRBJ2-7, with D possibly matching TRBD1 (6 bases). Germline CDR1 is MDHEN and CDR2 is SYDVKM. The CDR3 loop spans 14 amino acids. The CDR3 reads CVSSFRDMGYEQYF. The CDR3, as DNA: TGTGTCAGCAGTTTCCGGGACATGGGCTACGAGCAGTACTTC. Based on the CDR3 plus reference TRBV28 and TRBJ2-7, the full variable domain is DVKVTQSSRYLVKRTGEKVFLECVQDMDHENMFWYRQDPGLGLRLIYFSYDVKMKEKGDIPEGYSVSREKKERFSLILESASTNQTSMYLCVSSFRDMGYEQYFGPGTRLTVT.

The chain recombines TRBV18 with TRBJ2-2, with D hard to call. The CDR3 covers 15 residues. Germline CDR1 KGHSH, CDR2 LQKENI. The germline V and J ends were trimmed by 3 bases and 3 bases, with 11 bases remaining between them. This CDR3 is CASSPLTSDTGELFF. The CDR3 DNA sequence: TGTGCCAGCTCACCCCTAACTTCGGACACCGGGGAGCTGTTTTTT.

There are many counts of this clonotype. The chain uses TRBV19 and TRBJ1-5; perhaps TRBD1 as D (6 bases). Germline values: CDR1 LNHDA, CDR2 SQIVND (reference sequence). CDR3 size: 14 residues. The V end lost 3 bases, the J end lost 4 bases, and 10 bases lay between the germline ends. CDR3 DNA: TGTGCCAGTAGTATTTCAGGGGTGAATCAGCCCCAGCATTTT. Protein sequence: CASSISGVNQPQHF. Based on the CDR3 plus reference TRBV19 and TRBJ1-5, the full variable domain is DGGITQSPKYLFRKEGQNVTLSCEQNLNHDAMYWYRQDPGQGLRLIYYSQIVNDFQKGDIAEGYSVSREKKESFPLTVTSAQKNPTAFYLCASSISGVNQPQHFGDGTRLSIL.

This clonotype showed up just a few times. The CDR3 DNA reads TGTGCCAGCAGTTACTCAGGGTTTGACAACGAGCAGTACTTC. The encoded protein is CASSYSGFDNEQYF. This rearrangement joins TRBV6-2 or TRBV6-3 to TRBJ2-7; the D is unclear. Germline values: CDR1 MNHEY, CDR2 SVGEGT. Trimming took off 0 bases at V and 5 bases at J, with 11 bases between the two ends. There are 14 residues in the CDR3.

This rearrangement joins TRBV7-9 to TRBJ2-1; 11 bases align to TRBD2. This CDR3 spans 15 amino acids. Germline-derived CDR1 and CDR2 are SEHNR and FQNEAQ (reference sequence). V lost 5 bases, J lost 6 bases, and 6 bases stayed unmatched. Written as DNA, the CDR3 is TGTGCCAGCAGCCTCGGGACTAGCGGCCTCAATGAGCAGTTCTTC. It specifies CASSLGTSGLNEQFF.

This clonotype has ten or more counts. The rearrangement links TRBV10-3 to TRBJ2-1; unclear D gene. This CDR3 is built from 14 residues. CDR1 and CDR2 (germline): ENHRY, SYGVKD. Trimming removed 11 bases from V and 7 bases from J, with 21 bases in between. The CDR3: CALAAAGPANEQFF. The CDR3 nucleotides are TGTGCCCTCGCCGCTGCCGGGCCCGCTAATGAGCAGTTCTTC.

Concerning this clonotype itself: The junction departs from germline at one end; a sequencing error may be responsible. The chain has TRBV30 and TRBJ1-2; TRBD1 is a possible D gene (5 bases). CDR3 length: 12 amino acids. The V gene's germline CDR1 is GTSNPN and CDR2 SVGIG (reference sequence). The CDR3 spells CAWSATADGFSF. The CDR3 DNA follows: TGTGCCTGGAGTGCGACAGCGGACGGCTTCAGCTTC.

V is TRBV7-6 and J is TRBJ2-1; no firm D call. V was pared by 0 bases and J by 2 bases, with 11 bases between. Germline V gene data show CDR1 as SGHVS and CDR2 as FNYEAQ. The CDR3 covers 16 residues. The CDR3 protein is CASSLAFLGTYNEQFF. The CDR3 DNA follows: TGTGCCAGCAGCTTAGCCTTTCTAGGGACCTACAATGAGCAGTTCTTC.

This clonotype showed up many times. The chain recombines TRBV11-3 with TRBJ2-5, with 11 bases fitting TRBD2. The CDR3 is 15 amino acids. V was clipped by 6 bases and J by 3 bases; unmatched bases: 6. The germline gives CDR1 SGHNT, CDR2 YENEEA. DNA for the CDR3: TGTGCCAGCAGTTCCGGTAGCGGGAGGGAAGAGACCCAGTACTTC. It is translated as CASSSGSGREETQYF.

This clonotype has a count of ten or more. The rearrangement uses TRBV5-5 and TRBJ2-6, with unresolved D. The germline CDR1 and CDR2 sequences are SGHKS and YYEKEE (reference sequence). Trimming cost V 7 bases and J 2 bases, with 7 bases left between them. The CDR3 extends over 13 amino acids. CDR3 sequence reads: CASRAAGANVLTF. The DNA of the CDR3 is TGTGCCAGCCGCGCGGCTGGGGCCAACGTCCTGACTTTC.

Points on this clonotype: One end of the junction does not line up with germline, which may come from a read error. The chain employs TRBV7-9 and TRBJ1-5; D gene ambiguous. The CDR3 sequence is 13 residues long. CDR1 and CDR2 (germline): SEHNR, FQNEAQ (reference sequence). CDR3 loop: CAGSYAEGQPQHF. CDR3 sequence (DNA): TGTGCCGGCAGCTACGCAGAGGGTCAGCCCCAGCATTTT.

This clonotype has a single count. This may be a read error: a much more frequent sequence differs by one nucleotide. The chain uses TRBV7-9 and TRBJ2-1, with D perhaps given as TRBD1 or TRBD2 (6 bases each). Gene TRBJ2-7 matches the end of the DNA better, so the J call may be wrong. The CDR3 has 17 residues. The germline gives CDR1 SEHNR, CDR2 FQNEAQ (reference sequence). The CDR3 region is CASSQRARGSSYNEQYF. DNA of the CDR3: TGTGCCAGCAGCCAGCGGGCGAGGGGGAGCTCCTACAATGAGCAGTACTTC.

This clonotype was seen a few times. The chain carries TRBV6-1 and TRBJ2-3; 7 bases map to TRBD2. The germline V gene has CDR1 MNHNS and CDR2 SASEGT. Trimming took 8 bases from V and 1 from J; bases not matched to a gene: 6. This CDR3 has 14 amino acids. CDR3 bases: TGTGCCAGCGGCTTAGCGGGCCGCACAGATACGCAGTATTTT. Residues: CASGLAGRTDTQYF.

This clonotype was detected many times. This chain connects TRBV25-1 to TRBJ2-3; 9 bases align to TRBD1. V lost 0 bases, J lost 6 bases, and 10 bases stayed unmatched. The CDR3 totals 17 residues. Germline lookup yields CDR1 MGHDK and CDR2 SYGVNS. CDR3 DNA: TGTGCCAGCAGTGAATATGGGGGACAGGGTGCGTCGGATACGCAGTATTTT. Translating gives CASSEYGGQGASDTQYF.

The J gene is TRBJ2-7, the V gene TRBV6-2 or TRBV6-3; weak D call: TRBD1 (7 bases). In germline, CDR1 is MNHEY, CDR2 SVGEGT. The CDR3 is made up of 15 amino acids. V lost 6 bases and J 1 base, leaving 16 bases between the germline ends. The CDR3 DNA follows: TGTGCCAGCAGCCAAGACAGGGAGGTATCCTACGAGCAGTACTTC. It specifies CASSQDREVSYEQYF.

This clonotype was counted between two and nine times. A single base separates this from a much larger clone, so it may be a read error. This chain links TRBV27 with TRBJ2-1; a possible D gene is TRBD1 (5 bases). The germline V gene has CDR1 MNHEY and CDR2 SMNVEV (reference sequence). The CDR3 has 14 residues. CDR3 residues: CANSFWQGYNEQFF. CDR3 coding DNA: TGTGCCAACAGTTTCTGGCAGGGCTACAATGAGCAGTTCTTC.

The chain has TRBV19 and TRBJ1-5; D possibly corresponds to TRBD1 (6 bases). Germline V CDR1 and CDR2: LNHDA, SQIVND (reference sequence). There are 14 residues in the CDR3. V was trimmed by 6 bases and J by 6 bases, leaving 15 bases between them. CDR3 amino acids: CASRERGASQPQHF. The CDR3, as DNA: TGTGCCAGTAGGGAAAGGGGGGCAAGTCAGCCCCAGCATTTT.

Many counts were recorded for this clonotype. The CDR3 is CSAKRDGTGGDGYTF. CDR3 coding DNA: TGCAGTGCGAAAAGAGATGGGACAGGGGGAGATGGCTACACCTTC. V and J are TRBV20-1 and TRBJ1-2; 11 nucleotides agree with TRBD1. This CDR3 has 15 residues. The V gene end was trimmed by 6 bases and the J gene end by 6 bases; junction bases not matched to a gene: 12. Germline CDR1 DFQATT, CDR2 SNEGSKA (reference sequence).

This clonotype was counted ten times or more. The J gene is TRBJ2-7, the V gene TRBV20-1; D may be TRBD1 (6 bases). Trimming stripped 0 bases from V and 3 bases from J, with 15 bases between. Germline loops: CDR1 DFQATT, CDR2 SNEGSKA (reference sequence). This CDR3 is 15 amino acids long. The CDR3 region has the DNA TGCAGTGCTAGAGATCAGGGGCAGGGATTCTACGAGCAGTACTTC. It translates to CSARDQGQGFYEQYF.